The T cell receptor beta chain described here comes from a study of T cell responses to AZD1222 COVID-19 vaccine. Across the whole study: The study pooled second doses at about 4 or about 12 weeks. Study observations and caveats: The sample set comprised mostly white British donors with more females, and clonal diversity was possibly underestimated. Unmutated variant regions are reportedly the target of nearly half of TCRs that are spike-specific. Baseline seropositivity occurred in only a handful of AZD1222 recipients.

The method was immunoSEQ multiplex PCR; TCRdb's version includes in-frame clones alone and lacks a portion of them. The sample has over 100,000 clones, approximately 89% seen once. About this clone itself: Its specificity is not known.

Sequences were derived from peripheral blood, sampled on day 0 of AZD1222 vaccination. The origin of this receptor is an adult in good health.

CDR3 sequence reads: CASSLEGPFSGNTIYF. In DNA, the CDR3 is TGTGCCAGCAGCTTAGAGGGCCCCTTCTCTGGAAACACCATATATTTT. The chain uses TRBV7-2 and TRBJ1-3; no firm D call. Trimming cost V 1 base and J 0 bases, with 10 bases left between them. Germline CDR1 and CDR2: SGHTA and FQGNSA. The CDR3 has 16 amino acids.